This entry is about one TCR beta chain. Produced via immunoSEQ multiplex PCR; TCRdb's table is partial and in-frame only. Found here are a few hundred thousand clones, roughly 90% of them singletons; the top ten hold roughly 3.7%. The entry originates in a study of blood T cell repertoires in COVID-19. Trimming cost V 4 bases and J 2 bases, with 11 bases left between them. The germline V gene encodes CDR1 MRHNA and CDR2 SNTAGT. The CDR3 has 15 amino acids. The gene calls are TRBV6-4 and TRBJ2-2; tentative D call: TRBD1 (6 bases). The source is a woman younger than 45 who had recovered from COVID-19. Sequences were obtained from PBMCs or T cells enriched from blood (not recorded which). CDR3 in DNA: TGTGCCAGCAGTGGGACAGCCGTAAACACCGGGGAGCTGTTTTTT. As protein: CASSGTAVNTGELFF.